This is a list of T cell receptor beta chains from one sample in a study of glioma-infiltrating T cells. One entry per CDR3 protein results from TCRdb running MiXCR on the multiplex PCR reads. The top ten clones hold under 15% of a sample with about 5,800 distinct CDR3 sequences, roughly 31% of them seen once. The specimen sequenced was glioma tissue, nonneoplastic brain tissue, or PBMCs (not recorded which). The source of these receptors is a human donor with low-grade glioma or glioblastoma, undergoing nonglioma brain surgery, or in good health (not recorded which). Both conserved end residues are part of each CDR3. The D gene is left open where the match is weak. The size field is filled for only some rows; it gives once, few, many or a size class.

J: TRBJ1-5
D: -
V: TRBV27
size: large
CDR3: CASSLRGHNQPQHF
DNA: TGTGCCAGCAGTTTAAGAGGGCACAATCAGCCCCAGCATTTT

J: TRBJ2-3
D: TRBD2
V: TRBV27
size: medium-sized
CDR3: CASSLVSSGVDTQYF
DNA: TGTGCCAGCAGTTTAGTGTCCAGCGGGGTGGATACGCAGTATTTT

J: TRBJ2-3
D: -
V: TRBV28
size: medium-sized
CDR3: CASSLYQGASTDTQYF
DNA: TGTGCCAGCAGTTTATATCAGGGCGCTAGCACAGATACGCAGTATTTT

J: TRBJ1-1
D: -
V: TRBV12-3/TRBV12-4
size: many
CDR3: CASSLRGAEAFF
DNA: TGTGCCAGCAGTTTACGAGGGGCTGAAGCTTTCTTT

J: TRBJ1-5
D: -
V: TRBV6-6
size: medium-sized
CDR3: CASSYPRQGRDSNQPQHF
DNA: TGTGCCAGCAGTTACCCCCGCCAGGGCAGGGATAGCAATCAGCCCCAGCATTTT

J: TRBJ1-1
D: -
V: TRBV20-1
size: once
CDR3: CSARVRGAEAFF
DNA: TGCAGTGCTAGAGTCCGAGGAGCTGAAGCTTTCTTT

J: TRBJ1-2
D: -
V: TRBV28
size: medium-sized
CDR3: CASSAGGAHNYGYTF
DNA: TGTGCCAGCAGTGCGGGGGGGGCACACAACTATGGCTACACCTTC

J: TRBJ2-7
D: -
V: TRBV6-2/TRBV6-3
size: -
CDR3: CASSGPGTVPSEQYF
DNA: TGTGCCAGCAGTGGGCCCGGGACCGTCCCCTCCGAGCAGTACTTC

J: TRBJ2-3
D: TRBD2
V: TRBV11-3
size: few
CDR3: CASSFVSGNADTQYF
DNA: TGTGCCAGCAGCTTTGTTAGCGGGAACGCAGATACGCAGTATTTT

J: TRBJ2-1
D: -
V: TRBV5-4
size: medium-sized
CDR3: CASSPGGPSGSSYNEQFF
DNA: TGTGCCAGCAGCCCTGGAGGCCCAAGCGGAAGCTCCTACAATGAGCAGTTCTTC

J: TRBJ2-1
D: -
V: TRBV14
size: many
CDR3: CASSPDLDNEQFF
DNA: TGTGCCAGCAGCCCGGACTTGGACAATGAGCAGTTCTTC

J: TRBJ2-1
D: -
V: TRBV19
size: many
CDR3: CASSIPIPGAGEQFF
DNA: TGTGCCAGTAGTATCCCGATTCCAGGGGCAGGGGAGCAGTTCTTC

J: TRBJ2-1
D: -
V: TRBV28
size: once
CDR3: CASSPRPMNEQFF
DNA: TGTGCCAGCAGTCCCCGACCTATGAATGAGCAGTTCTTC

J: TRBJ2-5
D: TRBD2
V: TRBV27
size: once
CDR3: CASRRSGGETQYF
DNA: TGTGCCAGCAGACGCTCCGGGGGGGAGACCCAGTACTTC

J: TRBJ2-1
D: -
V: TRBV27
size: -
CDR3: CASRPGQATYNEQFF
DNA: TGTGCCAGCAGACCGGGACAAGCGACCTACAATGAGCAGTTCTTC

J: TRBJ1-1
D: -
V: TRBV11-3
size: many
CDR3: CASSSSDMTGPREAFF
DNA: TGTGCCAGCAGCTCCTCCGATATGACAGGCCCGAGGGAAGCTTTCTTT

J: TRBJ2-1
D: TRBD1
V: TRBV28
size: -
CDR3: CASSSGQGALNNEQFF
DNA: TGTGCCAGCAGTTCTGGACAGGGGGCTTTGAACAATGAGCAGTTCTTC

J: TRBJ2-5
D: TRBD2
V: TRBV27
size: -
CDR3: CASSLVSSGVETQYF
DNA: TGTGCCAGCAGTTTAGTGTCCAGCGGGGTGGAGACCCAGTACTTC

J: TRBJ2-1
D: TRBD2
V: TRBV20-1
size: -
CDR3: CSATGTSGEYNEQFF
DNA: TGCAGTGCAACCGGGACTAGCGGGGAATACAATGAGCAGTTCTTC

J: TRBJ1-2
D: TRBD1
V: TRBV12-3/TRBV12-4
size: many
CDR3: CASSYGQAYGYTF
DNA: TGTGCCAGCAGTTATGGACAGGCCTATGGCTACACCTTC

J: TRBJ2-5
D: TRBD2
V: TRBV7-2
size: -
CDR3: CASSRLAEVETQYF
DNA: TGTGCCAGCAGCCGACTAGCGGAAGTAGAGACCCAGTACTTC

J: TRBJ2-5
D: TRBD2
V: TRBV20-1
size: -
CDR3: CSARGTGGRAAIQETQYF
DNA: TGCAGTGCTAGAGGCACTGGCGGGAGGGCGGCTATCCAAGAGACCCAGTACTTC

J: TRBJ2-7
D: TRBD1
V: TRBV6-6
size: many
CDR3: CASSYSRQGNYEQYF
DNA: TGTGCCAGCAGTTACTCGAGACAGGGGAACTACGAGCAGTACTTC

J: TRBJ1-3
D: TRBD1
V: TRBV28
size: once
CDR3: CASSPCGQVVSGNTIYF
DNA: TGTGCCAGCAGCCCCTGCGGACAGGTAGTCTCTGGAAACACAATATATTTT

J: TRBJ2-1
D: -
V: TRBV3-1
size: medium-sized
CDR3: CASSHEQGRWFF
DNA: TGTGCCAGCAGCCATGAACAGGGAAGGTGGTTCTTC

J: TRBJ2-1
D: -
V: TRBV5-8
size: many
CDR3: CASSSFRAGRNNEQFF
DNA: TGTGCCAGCAGCTCATTTCGGGCAGGGCGAAACAATGAGCAGTTCTTC

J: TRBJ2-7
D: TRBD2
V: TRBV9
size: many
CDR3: CASSVGQILTSGYEQYF
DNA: TGTGCCAGCAGCGTTGGACAGATTTTGACTAGCGGCTACGAGCAGTACTTC

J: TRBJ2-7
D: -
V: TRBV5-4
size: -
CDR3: CASSFNFDYEQYF
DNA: TGTGCCAGCAGCTTTAATTTTGACTACGAGCAGTACTTC

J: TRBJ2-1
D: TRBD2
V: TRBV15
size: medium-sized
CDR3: CATSESGRAFNEQFF
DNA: TGTGCCACCAGCGAAAGCGGGAGGGCCTTTAATGAGCAGTTCTTC

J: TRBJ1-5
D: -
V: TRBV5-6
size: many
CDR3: CASNKGGGFDQPQHF
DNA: TGTGCCAGCAATAAAGGGGGGGGATTCGATCAGCCCCAGCATTTT

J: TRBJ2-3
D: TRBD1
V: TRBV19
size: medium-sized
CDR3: CASATGSDTQYF
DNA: TGTGCCAGTGCGACAGGGTCAGATACGCAGTATTTT

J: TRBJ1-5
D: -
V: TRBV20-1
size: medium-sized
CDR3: CSARNRDTHQPQHF
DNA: TGCAGTGCGAGAAACCGGGACACTCATCAGCCCCAGCATTTT

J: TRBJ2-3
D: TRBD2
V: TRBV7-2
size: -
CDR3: CASSPGSGHFNGDTQYF
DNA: TGTGCCAGCAGCCCAGGTAGCGGGCACTTTAATGGAGATACGCAGTATTTT

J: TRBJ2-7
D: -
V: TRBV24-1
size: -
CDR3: CATSDTRTWVEQYF
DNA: TGTGCCACCAGTGATACCCGGACATGGGTCGAGCAGTACTTC

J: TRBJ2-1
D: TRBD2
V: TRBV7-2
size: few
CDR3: CASSRLAGGNEQFF
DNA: TGTGCCAGCAGCCGACTAGCGGGGGGGAATGAGCAGTTCTTC

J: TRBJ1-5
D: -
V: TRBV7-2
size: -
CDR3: CASFQLTSRSDNQPQHF
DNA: TGTGCCAGCTTCCAGCTAACGTCTCGCTCAGACAATCAGCCCCAGCATTTT

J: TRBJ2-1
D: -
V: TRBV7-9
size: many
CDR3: CASSPRELRSYNEQFF
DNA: TGTGCCAGCAGTCCTAGGGAGCTACGCTCCTACAATGAGCAGTTCTTC

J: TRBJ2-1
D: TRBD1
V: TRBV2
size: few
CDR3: CASQPGQGYNEQFF
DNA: TGTGCCAGCCAACCGGGACAGGGCTACAATGAGCAGTTCTTC

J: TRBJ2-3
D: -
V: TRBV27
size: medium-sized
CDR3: CASSIMGVSDTQYF
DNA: TGTGCCAGCAGTATAATGGGGGTTTCAGATACGCAGTATTTT

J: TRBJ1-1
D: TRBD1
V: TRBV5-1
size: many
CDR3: CASSLTGGVTEAFF
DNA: TGCGCCAGCAGCTTGACAGGGGGCGTCACTGAAGCTTTCTTT